This TCR beta chain is drawn from a study of blood T cell repertoires in COVID-19. The V gene end was trimmed by 4 bases and the J gene end by 7 bases; junction bases not matched to a gene: 8. The CDR3 loop spans 15 amino acids. Germline V CDR1 and CDR2: SGHRS, YFSETQ. TCRdb keeps only in-frame clones here, not all; method: immunoSEQ multiplex PCR. The table records roughly 250,000 clones, around 82% of them present only once. The receptor was derived from a man between 40 and 49 years old with active or convalescent COVID-19. The chain carries TRBV5-1 and TRBJ2-1; 10 bases line up with TRBD1. What was sequenced was peripheral blood. The CDR3 loop reads CASSPVRQGANEQFF. In nucleotides, the CDR3 is TGCGCCAGCAGCCCCGTCCGACAGGGGGCGAATGAGCAGTTCTTC.